This T cell receptor beta chain emerged from a study of shared clonotypes between healthy human individuals (dated by TCRdb to 2020 to 2022). Looking at the study overall: The cohort comprised a couple of women and a few men aged 18 to 49 years. Per donor, three plates each were used for CD4 naive and CD4 memory, two for CD8 naive, and one for CD8 memory. The study deeply sequenced blood TCR repertoires of five healthy adults to estimate repertoire size and the extent of clonotype sharing between individuals. Different laboratories and diverse techniques were used to prepare libraries and sequence TCR repertoires, to increase sequencing depth and limit assay-specific biases. Per donor, leukapheresis produced somewhere between about 0.94 and 8.9 billion PBMCs. General study outcomes and caveats: Even with the large sequencing depth, rarefaction of the sorted-subset datasets indicated that sequencing was incomplete. Because the study included a small number of donors, the genetic and exposure-history diversity represented was limited. Sampling was limited to blood, and TCR repertoires in tissue likely differ from TCR repertoires in blood. Pairwise subsampling led to the expectation that sequencing depth would affect the degree of clonotype sharing among donors. Compared with non-shared clonotypes, the clonotypes found in all four sorted-subset donors had higher generation probabilities. Sharing across a handful of donors was observed for approximately 5% of naive CD4, about 3.2% of naive CD8, over 2% of memory CD4, and around 0.4% of memory CD8 clonotypes. Estimated clonotype richness was generally larger for naive than for memory subsets.

TCR CDR3 regions were amplified from genomic DNA by multiplex PCR using the deep immunoSEQ assay. Extracted genomic DNA from each cell subset was spread evenly across all wells of several immunoSEQ 96-well plates, with each plate serving as a replicate. Each replicate PCR for sorted subsets received about 200 ng genomic DNA, equal to roughly 29,000 T cell genomes. The purified libraries were quantified using a Qubit 3.0 fluorometer, sized with a Bioanalyzer 2100, and then quantified again using the KAPA Library Quantification kit. A separate single-read 150-cycle Illumina NextSeq 550 flow cell was used to sequence each immunoSEQ 96-well plate. Per the original workflow: The immunoSEQ output contained only junctional sequences without quality scores, so filtering could not match that applied to full-length reads. Sequences were annotated with PyIR, a Python wrapper for IgBLAST v1.9, using IMGT germline references to assign V/J genes and CDR3. Reads were filtered out if the reads had weak V/J assignments (E-value above 1e-6), no CDR3, stop codons, out-of-frame junctions, or ambiguous translated residues. V3J clonotypes were defined as sequences sharing an identical inferred V gene, J gene, and CDR3 amino acid sequence. The percentage overlap between two repertoires was calculated by dividing the number of shared unique clonotypes by the size of the smaller repertoire. RTK rarefaction, the Chao1 estimator, and Recon v2.1 estimates of unobserved clonotypes were used to assess repertoire richness. Generation probabilities were computed with OLGA for all TCRbeta clonotypes obtained by the gDNA method from several donors. The immuneACCESS repertoire file appears here via TCRdb, limited to in-frame rearrangements. These files lack a portion of the clones; in checked studies, under half of the deficit traces to unresolved V genes, and the cause of the others is not known. V and J calls plus clone size are reproduced from that table; the DNA served to infer D and trimming. The sample table shows 2 million to 2.5 million clones, and approximately 94% are seen once. Of the sample, around 0.13% falls within the top ten clones.

CDR1 is given as SGHRS and CDR2 as YFSETQ, both from the germline V gene. V is shortened by 0 bases, J by 0 bases, and the region joining them spans 6 bases. From the cysteine up to the phenylalanine, the CDR3 has a length of 15 residues. Solely the CDR3 DNA is kept, with 45 bases framed from the first base. The donors were healthy, HIV-negative adults who had no recently reported acute infections or vaccinations. Every donor was a Caucasian adult living in Nashville, Tennessee, USA. CD4+ T cells were enriched by magnetic negative selection, after which naive cells were positively selected on CD45RA and the negative fraction was taken as the memory subset. Blood was obtained by leukapheresis, after which PBMCs were separated by Ficoll-Histopaque density gradient centrifugation and cryopreserved in liquid nitrogen vapor phase. Analytical flow cytometry was used to check the purity and quantity of each magnetically sorted T cell population. Each sorted fraction had its genomic DNA isolated and then quantified by UV absorbance on a Nanodrop 2000c.

About this clone itself: It has no known antigen specificity. Base qualities are not at hand, and no much larger clone is one base apart. The same CDR3 can be traced to other DNA sequences in this sample.

Recombination joined TRBV5-1 with TRBJ1-4; no D segment can be confidently identified. This receptor was taken from a man younger than 35 in good health. The sequenced sample was naive CD4+ T cells sorted from blood. This specimen's cell subset or site label, per the study, means: CD45RA+ positively selected. The bases read TGCGCCAGCAGCTTGGGGAGACCAACTAATGAAAAACTGTTTTTT. It translates as CASSLGRPTNEKLFF.